Listed below are T cell receptor beta chains from one sample, sequenced in a study of shared clonotypes between healthy human individuals. Assay: immunoSEQ multiplex PCR; the TCRdb copy retains only in-frame clones and omits some. The sample has roughly 2.5 million clones, approximately 94% seen once; the top ten hold roughly 0.14%. Sample: naive CD4+ T cells sorted from blood. These receptors all come from a man aged 18 to 30 in good health. Each CDR3 is given with its conserved first and last residue. A D gene is named only where the DNA matches it firmly. Some rows mark clone size as missing; the rest say once, few, many or name a class of expanded clone.

abundance: NA
v_gene: TRBV4-1
j_gene: TRBJ1-1
d_gene: NA
CDR3aa: CASSQDAQGTAAFF

abundance: NA
v_gene: TRBV5-1
j_gene: TRBJ1-6
d_gene: NA
CDR3aa: CASRYGTADNSPLHF

abundance: NA
v_gene: TRBV30
j_gene: TRBJ2-7
d_gene: TRBD2
CDR3aa: CAWSMTSGVYEQYF

abundance: NA
v_gene: TRBV29-1
j_gene: TRBJ2-4
d_gene: TRBD2
CDR3aa: CSVSSGGAKNIQYF

abundance: NA
v_gene: TRBV11-1
j_gene: TRBJ2-1
d_gene: TRBD2
CDR3aa: CASRFFGGGDNEQFF

abundance: NA
v_gene: TRBV30
j_gene: TRBJ2-7
d_gene: NA
CDR3aa: CAWSRAIYEQYF

abundance: NA
v_gene: TRBV18
j_gene: NA
d_gene: TRBD1
CDR3aa: CASSQGAFAYEQYF

abundance: NA
v_gene: TRBV19
j_gene: TRBJ1-1
d_gene: NA
CDR3aa: CASSMFSGARDTEAFF

abundance: NA
v_gene: TRBV19
j_gene: TRBJ1-5
d_gene: TRBD1
CDR3aa: CASSWTGGNQPQHF

abundance: NA
v_gene: TRBV7-2
j_gene: TRBJ2-5
d_gene: NA
CDR3aa: CASSLALPGYQETQYF

abundance: NA
v_gene: TRBV5-1
j_gene: TRBJ2-7
d_gene: TRBD2
CDR3aa: CASRRTSGTPRDEQYF

abundance: NA
v_gene: TRBV14
j_gene: TRBJ1-4
d_gene: TRBD1
CDR3aa: CASSQDWTGANEKLFF

abundance: once
v_gene: TRBV6-5
j_gene: TRBJ1-2
d_gene: NA
CDR3aa: CATITDNYGYTF

abundance: once
v_gene: TRBV7-9
j_gene: TRBJ1-1
d_gene: NA
CDR3aa: CASSPPGRPNTEAFF

abundance: NA
v_gene: TRBV2
j_gene: TRBJ1-1
d_gene: TRBD1
CDR3aa: CASSGQGANTEAFF

abundance: NA
v_gene: TRBV5-4
j_gene: TRBJ2-3
d_gene: NA
CDR3aa: CASSPQGNADTQYF

abundance: NA
v_gene: TRBV28
j_gene: TRBJ2-3
d_gene: NA
CDR3aa: CASSGLLDTQYF

abundance: NA
v_gene: TRBV5-4
j_gene: TRBJ2-1
d_gene: NA
CDR3aa: CASPFVGGYEQFF

abundance: few
v_gene: TRBV5-6
j_gene: TRBJ1-1
d_gene: NA
CDR3aa: CASSFETEAFF

abundance: NA
v_gene: TRBV11-2
j_gene: TRBJ2-4
d_gene: NA
CDR3aa: CASSLRIIAKNIQYF

abundance: NA
v_gene: TRBV5-1
j_gene: TRBJ2-7
d_gene: TRBD2
CDR3aa: CASSLRGTPGNSGRTTRDEQYF

abundance: NA
v_gene: TRBV10-1
j_gene: TRBJ2-3
d_gene: TRBD2
CDR3aa: CASSESSGRSPTDTQYF

abundance: NA
v_gene: TRBV6-1
j_gene: TRBJ1-5
d_gene: NA
CDR3aa: CASSATGHSNQPQHF

abundance: once
v_gene: TRBV19
j_gene: TRBJ2-5
d_gene: TRBD2
CDR3aa: CASSILAGGPETQYF

abundance: NA
v_gene: TRBV30
j_gene: TRBJ2-7
d_gene: TRBD2
CDR3aa: CAWSPRLAGESPYEQYF

abundance: NA
v_gene: TRBV28
j_gene: TRBJ2-1
d_gene: NA
CDR3aa: CASSFLGTESYNEQFF

abundance: NA
v_gene: TRBV27
j_gene: TRBJ1-1
d_gene: TRBD1
CDR3aa: CASSRDRGFKAFF

abundance: NA
v_gene: TRBV18
j_gene: TRBJ2-7
d_gene: NA
CDR3aa: CASSPGPAYEQYF

abundance: NA
v_gene: TRBV5-6
j_gene: TRBJ1-1
d_gene: TRBD1
CDR3aa: CASRRTGGAEAFF

abundance: NA
v_gene: TRBV27
j_gene: TRBJ1-2
d_gene: TRBD1
CDR3aa: CASSPRQGFGYTF

abundance: NA
v_gene: TRBV9
j_gene: TRBJ1-5
d_gene: TRBD1
CDR3aa: CASSVDRGFQPQHF

abundance: NA
v_gene: TRBV2
j_gene: TRBJ1-5
d_gene: NA
CDR3aa: CASSPDRINQPQHF

abundance: NA
v_gene: TRBV5-6
j_gene: TRBJ2-1
d_gene: NA
CDR3aa: CASSFSDQDEQFF

abundance: NA
v_gene: TRBV5-1
j_gene: TRBJ2-7
d_gene: TRBD1
CDR3aa: CASSLDDRGLDEQYF

abundance: NA
v_gene: TRBV30
j_gene: TRBJ2-5
d_gene: TRBD1
CDR3aa: CAWSRNRGSRETQYF

abundance: NA
v_gene: TRBV28
j_gene: TRBJ1-4
d_gene: TRBD1
CDR3aa: CAIRDRAEKLFF

abundance: NA
v_gene: TRBV2
j_gene: TRBJ1-5
d_gene: NA
CDR3aa: CASRGPGGNQPQHF

abundance: NA
v_gene: TRBV11-3
j_gene: TRBJ2-1
d_gene: TRBD2
CDR3aa: CASSLAGGTYNEQFF

abundance: NA
v_gene: TRBV11-2
j_gene: TRBJ2-5
d_gene: NA
CDR3aa: CASSLGLAFRETQYF

abundance: NA
v_gene: TRBV5-6
j_gene: TRBJ1-5
d_gene: TRBD1
CDR3aa: CASSAGTGVNQPQHF

abundance: NA
v_gene: TRBV9
j_gene: TRBJ2-1
d_gene: NA
CDR3aa: CASSVWNRNVDEQFF

abundance: NA
v_gene: TRBV19
j_gene: TRBJ2-5
d_gene: NA
CDR3aa: CASSIDLGSWETQYF

abundance: NA
v_gene: TRBV4-3
j_gene: TRBJ1-3
d_gene: NA
CDR3aa: CASSQDPQGNTIYF

abundance: NA
v_gene: TRBV4-3
j_gene: TRBJ2-3
d_gene: NA
CDR3aa: CASSQEEGTSTDTQYF

abundance: once
v_gene: TRBV4-1
j_gene: NA
d_gene: TRBD1
CDR3aa: CASSRRGRGYEQYF

abundance: NA
v_gene: TRBV7-2
j_gene: TRBJ1-6
d_gene: TRBD1
CDR3aa: CAGILQGGYNSPLHF

abundance: NA
v_gene: TRBV6-5
j_gene: TRBJ2-1
d_gene: NA
CDR3aa: CASSPRSGRNEQFF

abundance: once
v_gene: TRBV5-1
j_gene: TRBJ1-3
d_gene: TRBD1
CDR3aa: CASSKTGSSGNTIYF